This TCR beta chain comes out of a study of T-cell reconstitution after alpha-beta-depleted transplantation in children. Study-level findings and limits: Diversity of TCRbeta at day 60 was high in some patients, arising from surviving recipient T cells and thymic progenitors. T cells produced anew were the main source of T-cell counts and diversity one year after transplant. Several hundred graft clones that had expanded were reportedly the source of alpha-beta T cells about two months after transplant.

This clonotype was picked up many times. The target antigen is unknown. Preparation of the TCRbeta library involved a method that used unique molecular identifiers. MiXCR was run by TCRdb on the PCR reads, yielding one entry per CDR3 protein. The profile shows 85,000 to 120,000 distinct CDR3 sequences, about 5.6% of them singletons. The TCR sequence derives from a female patient aged 2 to 10 who had a stem cell transplant for Fanconi anemia, so the T cells may come from the graft donor. This material consisted of PBMCs, mostly from graft donor cells, taken 60 days after TCRalphabeta/CD19-depleted stem cell transplant.

The CDR3 nucleotides are TGCGCCAGCAGCTTTTCGATGCAGGTGGGGAACACTGAAGCTTTCTTT. This encodes CASSFSMQVGNTEAFF. The chain carries TRBV5-1 and TRBJ1-1; D remains unclear. From germline, CDR1 is SGHRS and CDR2 YFSETQ. Deletions cut 2 bases from V and 1 base from J, with 15 bases between. The CDR3 sequence is 16 residues long.